The next 27 T cell receptor beta chains were all read from a single sample in a study of blood T cells in healthy people across ages. A second PCR, run for roughly 7 to 11 cycles, used a sample-barcoded 5' primer plus a J-beta primer mix. One entry per CDR3 protein results from TCRdb running MiXCR on the 5' RACE reads. The repertoire holds some 930,000 distinct CDR3 sequences, about 29% seen once, with 10% in the top ten. This sample was shared with a second study, whose subject was T cells of mothers and their children.

What was sequenced was blood. All receptors come from a woman aged 35 to 49 in good health.

This chain joins TRBV18 and TRBJ1-1; D not resolved. Germline V lookup: CDR1 KGHSH, CDR2 LQKENI. This CDR3 contains 13 residues. The germline V and J ends were trimmed by 3 bases and 4 bases, with 9 bases remaining between them. The CDR3 DNA sequence: TGTGCCAGCTCACCTGCCGGGAGCACTGAAGCTTTCTTT. Protein product: CASSPAGSTEAFF.

This clonotype was observed a few times. The CDR3 DNA is TGTGCCACCGGTAGTAATGAAAAACTGTTTTTT. Protein sequence: CATGSNEKLFF. The gene calls are TRBV7-6 and TRBJ1-4, with D unresolved. Germline values: CDR1 SGHVS, CDR2 FNYEAQ. This CDR3 has 11 residues. Deletions cut 10 bases from V and 4 bases from J, with 7 bases between.

This clonotype appeared many times. The chain links TRBV5-5 to TRBJ1-1, with a tentative D call TRBD1 (5 bases). Germline V gene sequence: CDR1 SGHKS, CDR2 YYEKEE (reference sequence). CDR3 length equals 14 residues. The V gene lost 0 bases and the J gene lost 3 bases, with 9 bases spanning the gap. The CDR3 spells CASSLVLTDTEAFF. CDR3 coding DNA: TGTGCCAGCAGCTTGGTATTGACAGACACTGAAGCTTTCTTT.

This clonotype occurred many times. This sequence joins TRBV20-1 and TRBJ1-1; a possible D gene is TRBD1 (6 bases). The CDR3 is made up of 15 amino acids. Germline CDR1 reads DFQATT; CDR2 reads SNEGSKA (reference sequence). The chain's CDR3 is CRYLLPGVRSTEAFF. CDR3 nucleotide sequence: TGCAGATACCTACTCCCAGGGGTCCGGAGCACTGAAGCTTTCTTT.

This clonotype was seen a few times. V is TRBV6-1 and J is TRBJ2-1; a possible D gene is TRBD1 (5 bases). V was pared by 6 bases and J by 0 bases, with 9 bases between. Germline CDR1 and CDR2: MNHNS and SASEGT. The CDR3 runs 14 residues. The CDR3 DNA follows: TGTGCCAGCAGGGACATGCGCTCCTACAATGAGCAGTTCTTC. As protein: CASRDMRSYNEQFF.

The chain recombines TRBV27 with TRBJ1-5, with D possibly matching TRBD1 (5 bases). This CDR3 has 15 amino acids. V was trimmed by 0 bases and J by 7 bases, leaving 13 bases between them. CDR1 and CDR2 from the germline V gene are MNHEY and SMNVEV (reference sequence). The CDR3 sequence: CASSLSGGAGQPQHF. As DNA, the CDR3 is TGTGCCAGCAGTTTATCAGGAGGGGCAGGGCAGCCCCAGCATTTT.

This clonotype has more than one count but fewer than ten. The gene calls are TRBV4-3 and TRBJ1-5, with unresolved D. The CDR3 length is 17 residues. Germline V gene lookup returns CDR1 LGHNA and CDR2 YSLEER. The V end lost 0 bases, the J end lost 2 bases, and 14 bases lay between the germline ends. CDR3 loop: CASSQDLLSLGNQPQHF. DNA for the CDR3: TGCGCCAGCAGCCAAGATCTTTTATCTCTTGGCAATCAGCCCCAGCATTTT.

This clonotype has just a few counts. A much more abundant neighbour one base away suggests this may be a read error. The V gene is TRBV15, the J gene TRBJ2-1; D remains ambiguous. This CDR3 region has 14 residues. Germline lookup yields CDR1 LNHNV and CDR2 YYDKDF (reference sequence). Trimming removed 0 bases from V and 10 bases from J, with 13 bases in between. As DNA, the CDR3 is TGTGCCACCAGCAGAGATCCCACCTCCTACGAGCAGTTCTTC. This encodes CATSRDPTSYEQFF.

V gene TRBV12-3 or TRBV12-4 combines with J gene TRBJ1-2; D remains unclear. The ends were cut back, 0 bases at V and 2 bases at J, with 7 bases in the middle. CDR3 length: 14 amino acids. In nucleotides, the CDR3 is TGTGCCAGCAGTTTAGCAAACAGCAACTATGGCTACACCTTC. Translating it yields CASSLANSNYGYTF.

The V and J genes are TRBV27 and TRBJ2-1; D possibly corresponds to TRBD2 (6 bases). CDR3 length: 15 residues. Germline-derived CDR1 and CDR2 are MNHEY and SMNVEV (reference sequence). Trimming took 2 bases from V and 15 from J, leaving 23 bases between them. CDR3 sequence reads: CASSLGDLGGDFGFF. Here the CDR3 DNA reads TGTGCCAGCAGTTTAGGGGATTTGGGTGGGGACTTTGGGTTCTTC.

The V and J genes are TRBV28 and TRBJ2-1, with 13 bases that match TRBD2. V lost 7 bases and J lost 7; bases outside the gene matches: 16. Germline assignment: CDR1 MDHEN and CDR2 SYDVKM. This CDR3 region has 18 residues. This CDR3 reads CASNPVLTSGGALNEQFF. CDR3 nucleotide sequence: TGTGCCAGCAACCCGGTCCTTACTAGCGGGGGGGCTTTGAATGAGCAGTTCTTC.

The rearrangement uses TRBV4-3 and TRBJ1-1; 7 bases fit TRBD1. J was trimmed by 3 bases and V by 1 base; bases with no gene match: 5. Per germline, CDR1 LGHNA and CDR2 YSLEER. This CDR3 has 15 amino acids. The CDR3 loop reads CASSQVVQGYTEAFF. The CDR3 DNA follows: TGCGCCAGCAGCCAAGTTGTACAGGGGTACACTGAAGCTTTCTTT.

The chain employs TRBV29-1 and TRBJ2-1; 7 nucleotides agree with TRBD1. The V gene end was trimmed by 6 bases and the J gene end by 5 bases; junction bases not matched to a gene: 10. The CDR3 loop spans 14 amino acids. CDR1 and CDR2 (germline): SQVTM, ANQGSEA. The CDR3 DNA reads as TGCAGCGTCCGCACCGGGACAGCTCACAATGAGCAGTTCTTC. This gives the protein CSVRTGTAHNEQFF.

On this clonotype itself: One junction end does not reproduce the germline sequence, and a read error may be involved. This chain joins TRBV12-3 or TRBV12-4 and TRBJ2-3; TRBD2 might be the D (5 bases). CDR3 length: 15 residues. CDR3 nucleotides: TGTGTCAGCAGCGGAGGCTTGGACGGCACAGATACACAGTATTTT. The encoded protein is CVSSGGLDGTDTQYF.

The V and J genes are TRBV20-1 and TRBJ1-5; D gene ambiguous. This CDR3 spans 13 amino acids. The V and J ends lost 6 bases and 3 bases respectively, with 12 bases between them. In germline, CDR1 is DFQATT, CDR2 SNEGSKA (reference sequence). The CDR3 loop reads CSAPAGLNQPQHF. For the CDR3, the DNA is TGCAGTGCCCCTGCCGGGCTCAATCAGCCCCAGCATTTT.

The chain recombines TRBV5-1 with TRBJ2-5; D is ambiguous. V lost 0 bases to trimming and J lost 11 bases, with 11 bases between them. Germline loops: CDR1 SGHRS, CDR2 YFSETQ. This CDR3 has 12 residues. CDR3 coding DNA: TGCGCCAGCAGCTTGGAAGGTAATGGGCAGTACTTC. This codes for CASSLEGNGQYF.

The rearrangement uses TRBV3-1 and TRBJ2-7, with TRBD1 matching 11 bases. The CDR3 consists of 16 residues. The ends lost 4 bases at V and 1 base at J; junction bases unmatched: 6. Germline loops: CDR1 LGHDT, CDR2 YNNKEL (reference sequence). The CDR3 coding sequence is TGTGCCAGCAGCCCGTACCGGGACAGGGGGTCCTACGAGCAGTACTTC. This gives the protein CASSPYRDRGSYEQYF.

This clonotype was counted ten times or more. This chain connects TRBV14 to TRBJ1-2; D remains unclear. This CDR3 is built from 13 residues. Between the trimmed V and J ends, which lost 0 bases and 3 bases, there was a span of 5 bases. Germline CDR1 reads SGHDN; CDR2 reads FVKESK. The chain's CDR3 is CASSQEPDYGYTF. The CDR3 DNA sequence: TGTGCCAGCAGCCAAGAGCCAGACTATGGCTACACCTTC.

This clonotype was counted ten times or more. The genes are TRBV9 and TRBJ2-5; D gene ambiguous. The CDR3 has 13 amino acids. Germline V gene sequence: CDR1 SGDLS, CDR2 YYNGEE. The V and J ends lost 0 bases and 1 base respectively, with 4 bases between them. CDR3 nucleotide sequence: TGTGCCAGCAGCGTAGGGGGCCAAGAGACCCAGTACTTC. Protein sequence: CASSVGGQETQYF.

This clonotype occurred many times. The genes are TRBV30 and TRBJ1-2; the match to TRBD1 covers 8 bases. The V segment lost 4 bases and the J segment 8 bases; nucleotides outside the gene matches: 12. Per the germline V gene, CDR1 is GTSNPN and CDR2 is SVGIG (reference sequence). The CDR3 consists of 14 residues. The CDR3 here is CAWNLGTGYMGYTF. The DNA of the CDR3 is TGTGCCTGGAACCTCGGGACAGGCTATATGGGCTACACCTTC. Looking up the rest from reference TRBV30 and TRBJ1-2 gives the full variable domain: SQTIHQWPATLVQPVGSPLSLECTVEGTSNPNLYWYRQAAGRGLQLLFYSVGIGQISSEVPQNLSASRPQDRQFILSSKKLLLSDSGFYLCAWNLGTGYMGYTFGSGTRLTVV.

This clonotype has a count of ten or more. This rearrangement joins TRBV6-2 or TRBV6-3 to TRBJ2-7; possibly TRBD2 for D (5 bases). The germline V gene has CDR1 MNHEY and CDR2 SVGEGT. The CDR3 loop spans 16 amino acids. Deletions cut 5 bases from V and 1 base from J, with 18 bases between. The CDR3 bases are TGTGCCAGCAGTCCCCGATCGGGTAGGAGGTCCTACGAGCAGTACTTC. Amino acid sequence: CASSPRSGRRSYEQYF.

The gene calls are TRBV7-2 and TRBJ2-1, with D unresolved. V was trimmed by 5 bases and J by 8 bases, leaving 16 bases between them. Germline loops: CDR1 SGHTA, CDR2 FQGNSA. The CDR3 runs 14 residues. CDR3 nucleotides: TGTGCCAGCAGCCAGGATAGGTTTAGGGATGAGCAGTTCTTC. It is translated as CASSQDRFRDEQFF.

The genes are TRBV4-1 and TRBJ2-1; possible D gene TRBD1, 5 bases. Between the trimmed V and J ends, which lost 3 bases and 0 bases, there was a span of 12 bases. Per the germline V gene, CDR1 is MGHRA and CDR2 is YSYEKL. The CDR3 is 16 residues long. The CDR3 region has the DNA TGCGCCAGCAGCCATGGGGCAGACCCCTCCTACAATGAGCAGTTCTTC. Translation gives CASSHGADPSYNEQFF.

The rearrangement links TRBV4-3 to TRBJ2-1; 9 nucleotides line up with TRBD1. The CDR3 covers 15 residues. The J segment lost 10 bases and the V segment lost 4 bases, leaving 11 bases of the junction unmatched. Per the germline V gene, CDR1 is LGHNA and CDR2 is YSLEER. In nucleotides, the CDR3 is TGCGCCAGCAGCCGAGGTGGGACAGGGTCAGACGAGCAGTTCTTC. It codes for CASSRGGTGSDEQFF.

As to this clonotype: An end of the junction differs from the germline gene, which may be a read error. The chain is built from TRBV28 and TRBJ1-2; D not resolved. The CDR3 totals 15 residues. Germline V gene lookup returns CDR1 MDHEN and CDR2 SYDVKM. CDR3 nucleotides: TGTGCCAGCAGTTTTGCGGCAGGACTTAACTATGGCTTCACCTTC. Amino acids: CASSFAAGLNYGFTF.

Details on this clonotype: The germline gene is not matched at one end of the junction; a read error may be the cause. This chain uses TRBV2 with TRBJ2-1; no clear D. This CDR3 has 14 amino acids. Germline CDR1 and CDR2: SNHLY and FYNNEI. The CDR3 bases are TGTGCCAGCAGCCGGACGGGTAATAGCAATCAGCAGTTCTTC. Amino acid sequence: CASSRTGNSNQQFF.

This chain connects TRBV7-8 to TRBJ2-5; TRBD2 might be the D (6 bases). V lost 4 bases and J 3 bases, leaving 12 bases between the germline ends. Germline CDR1 reads SGHVS; CDR2 reads FQNEAQ. This CDR3 has 14 residues. CDR3 sequence reads: CASSSTRPEETQYF. The DNA of the CDR3 is TGTGCCAGCAGCTCGACTAGGCCTGAAGAGACCCAGTACTTC.